The next 8 T cell receptor beta chains were all read from a single sample in a study of blood T cells in healthy people across ages. A sample-barcoded 5' primer and a J-beta primer mix were used in a second PCR of about 6 to 12 cycles. MiXCR, applied by TCRdb to the 5' RACE reads, yields one record per CDR3 protein. The table has about 1.5 million distinct CDR3 sequences, under 55% seen once. Sequencing used blood. These receptors were collected from a woman aged 18 to 35 in good health.

The CDR3 sequence: CASSLLHTSGASLYEQYF. The CDR3, as DNA: TGTGCCAGCAGTTTACTACACACCTCAGGGGCTTCCCTCTACGAGCAGTACTTC. The chain couples TRBV28 to TRBJ2-7; TRBD1 is a possible D gene (6 bases). The CDR3 totals 18 residues. Per the germline V gene, CDR1 is MDHEN and CDR2 is SYDVKM. V shed 2 bases and J shed 3 bases, with 23 bases lying between them.

This chain links TRBV6-5 with TRBJ1-2; 9 nucleotides line up with TRBD1. CDR3 length equals 15 residues. Trimming cost V 2 bases and J 3 bases; bases outside gene matches: 4. Germline V gene data show CDR1 as MNHEY and CDR2 as SVGAGI. The CDR3 sequence: CASSYVQGADYGYTF. DNA of the CDR3: TGTGCCAGCAGTTACGTACAGGGGGCGGACTATGGCTACACCTTC.

The sample holds a few counts of this clonotype. V is TRBV7-2 and J is TRBJ2-2; 9 bases match TRBD2. The germline CDR1 and CDR2 sequences are SGHTA and FQGNSA. V dropped 1 base and J dropped 4; count of bases not matched to a gene: 7. CDR3 size: 17 residues. In DNA form, the CDR3 reads TGTGCCAGCAGCTTAGTGCGGGGGGGATTTGGCACCGGGGAGCTGTTTTTT. Amino acid sequence: CASSLVRGGFGTGELFF.

This clonotype came up many times. The chain has TRBV20-1 and TRBJ1-2; 11 nucleotides match TRBD1. This CDR3 contains 15 residues. CDR1 is DFQATT and CDR2 is SNEGSKA in the germline V gene (reference sequence). The V segment lost 6 bases and the J segment 0 bases; nucleotides outside the gene matches: 6. CDR3 loop: CSAGQGALANYGYTF. In nucleotides, the CDR3 is TGCAGTGCCGGACAGGGGGCCTTGGCTAACTATGGCTACACCTTC.

This clonotype turned up a few times. The genes are TRBV7-9 and TRBJ2-7; the D is unclear. Deletions cut 1 base from V and 1 base from J, with 8 bases between. CDR3 length: 14 amino acids. Germline CDR1 is SEHNR and CDR2 is FQNEAQ (reference sequence). DNA of the CDR3: TGTGCCAGCAGCTTAGAGGTCAGGTCCTACGAGCAGTACTTC. Residues: CASSLEVRSYEQYF.

The rearrangement joins TRBV29-1 to TRBJ2-5, with 9 bases aligning to TRBD1. The end of the DNA aligns better with TRBJ2-7, so the J call may be wrong. This CDR3 contains 14 residues. Germline V gene data show CDR1 as SQVTM and CDR2 as ANQGSEA. The CDR3 protein is CSVLGQGMNYEQYF. For the CDR3, the DNA is TGCAGCGTGCTAGGACAGGGGATGAACTACGAGCAGTACTTC.

J is TRBJ1-2 and V is TRBV15; tentative D call: TRBD1 (5 bases). The germline V gene has CDR1 LNHNV and CDR2 YYDKDF (reference sequence). This CDR3 has 16 residues. Trimming stripped 0 bases from V and 5 bases from J, with 16 bases between. CDR3 region: CATSRDRDPGVYGYTF. CDR3 nucleotide sequence: TGTGCCACCAGCAGAGATAGGGACCCCGGAGTGTATGGCTACACCTTC.

The chain joins TRBV3-1 to TRBJ2-4; D may be TRBD2 (6 bases). V was pared by 1 base and J by 6 bases, with 10 bases between. CDR1 is LGHDT, CDR2 YNNKEL, per germline (reference sequence). The CDR3 length is 14 residues. The CDR3 sequence is CASSQGKGGNIQYF. The CDR3 bases are TGTGCCAGCAGCCAAGGGAAGGGAGGAAACATTCAGTACTTC.